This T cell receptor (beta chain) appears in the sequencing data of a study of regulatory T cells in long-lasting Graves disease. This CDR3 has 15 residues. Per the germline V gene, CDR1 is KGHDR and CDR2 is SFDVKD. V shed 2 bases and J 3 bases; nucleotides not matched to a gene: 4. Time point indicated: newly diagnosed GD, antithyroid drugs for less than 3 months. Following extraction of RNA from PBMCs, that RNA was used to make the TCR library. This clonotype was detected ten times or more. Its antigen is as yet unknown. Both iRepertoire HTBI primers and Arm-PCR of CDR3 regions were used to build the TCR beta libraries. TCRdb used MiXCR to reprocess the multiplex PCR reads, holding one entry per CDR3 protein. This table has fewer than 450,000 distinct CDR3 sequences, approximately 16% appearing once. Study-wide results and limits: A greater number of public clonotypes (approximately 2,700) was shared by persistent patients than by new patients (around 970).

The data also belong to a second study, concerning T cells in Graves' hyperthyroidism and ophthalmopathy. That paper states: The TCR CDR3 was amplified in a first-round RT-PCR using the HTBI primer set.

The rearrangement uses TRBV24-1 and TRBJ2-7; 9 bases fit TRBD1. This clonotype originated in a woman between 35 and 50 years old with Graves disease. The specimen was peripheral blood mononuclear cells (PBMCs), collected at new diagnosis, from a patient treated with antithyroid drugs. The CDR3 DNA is TGTGCCACCAGTGATTCAAGGACAGGGGACTACGAGCAGTACTTC. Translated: CATSDSRTGDYEQYF.